This T cell receptor beta chain was identified in a study of CD8+ T cells in alopecia areata. Concerning this clone itself: As yet, its antigen is unknown.

Study-level points and caveats: In blood and scalp, many expanded lesional clones persisted during tofacitinib.

V was pared by 2 bases and J by 3 bases, with 10 bases between. This CDR3 has 13 amino acids. Germline values: CDR1 GTSNPN, CDR2 SVGIG (reference sequence). The treatment is: oral pan-JAK inhibitor, 5-10 mg twice daily. Extraction and reverse transcription of RNA yielded cDNA as the sequencing template. Method: immunoSEQ multiplex PCR; TCRdb's copy keeps in-frame clones and lacks some. The table includes 150,000 to 200,000 clones, roughly 60% detected once. The specimen comprised CD4+ T cells sorted from blood, sampled at week 49, from a patient treated with tofacitinib. The source of this sequence is a human donor with alopecia areata. The chain has TRBV30 and TRBJ1-1; D is possibly TRBD1 (6 bases). The CDR3 DNA follows: TGTGCCTGGAGTTTGGGGGCGGACACTGAAGCTTTCTTT. Its protein is CAWSLGADTEAFF.